This TCR beta chain was captured by sequencing in a study of shared T cell receptors in the human thymus (dated by TCRdb to the early 2020s). A note on the overall study: The study investigated the way shared, self-reactive T-cell receptor alpha chains are produced in the human thymus.

This clone has just a few counts. The specificity of this receptor is unknown. There are no base qualities to consult, and no much larger clone falls within one base. Trimming accounts for 0 bases at V and 6 bases at J, while the number of junction bases matched to no gene is 10. The germline V gene gives CDR1 as SGHRS and CDR2 as YFSETQ. The CDR3 runs 17 amino acids, cysteine and phenylalanine included. Kept here is only the CDR3 DNA, which spans 51 bases and is read in frame from base 1. Receptor libraries were prepared by the immunoSEQ multiplex PCR assay. This immuneACCESS table, as held by TCRdb, lists in-frame sequences with V and J called but not all clones. Of the missing ones, under half trace to an unresolved V gene in checked studies; the others have no known cause. Here the sample has hundreds of thousands of clones; around 78% occur a single time. The ten largest account for more than 0.01% of the sample.

These same records also appear under a second study, on human thymus T cells. As the second paper documents: Immunologically healthy infants undergoing open corrective cardiac surgery for congenital heart defects in Finland were used as donors. Thymus tissue was obtained as surgical resects removed during corrective cardiac surgery. V and J gene segment usage appeared biased in both thymic and peripheral blood repertoires. Highly overlapping thymic TCR repertoires among unrelated individuals were reported in the related research. The study used under ten infant thymus samples plus four related peripheral blood samples to characterize TCR alpha and beta repertoires. Donor ages ranged from about 7 to 244 days, and the cohort comprised over five male and a couple of female infants. Thymocytes were released mechanically from tissue and stored at -70 °C as pellets of roughly 8.5-32 million cells. A QIAsymphony instrument was used to extract genomic DNA from the frozen cell pellets. TCRB and TCRAD loci were amplified from a standardized quantity of quality-controlled genomic DNA using the immunoSEQ multiplex PCR assay. The V(D)J region was spanned by amplicons of a length sufficient to cover the CDR3 and to identify V and J genes. Amplicon sequencing was performed on an Illumina platform through the commercial immunoSEQ service. Primer bias and sequencing errors were corrected as previously described, and TCRAD and TCRB were defined on the basis of the IMGT database. Repertoires were analysed with immunoSEQ Analyzer 3.0 and VDJTools, covering basic statistics, V/J segment usage, diversity estimates, rarefaction and pairwise overlap. Diversity was estimated with Chao1, ChaoE, Efron-Thisted, Shannon and inverse Simpson indices, and also on datasets down-sampled to the smallest sample. Repertoire overlap was assessed by strict matching of CDR3 nucleotide sequence, V gene and J gene, and clustering was done by Jaccard-based multidimensional scaling. On average, thymus samples yielded 810,000 or so unique TCRB clonotypes, whereas blood samples yielded 65,000 to 100,000.

The receptor was derived from a boy in the first two years of life with a congenital heart defect. Donor details come from another sample of the same person, matched by shared clones. The specimen sequenced was thymocytes. The rearrangement joined TRBV5-1 to TRBJ2-2; 8 middle bases align to TRBD2. The CDR3 region: CASSLAEREWDSGELFF. The nucleotides are TGCGCCAGCAGCTTGGCCGAGCGGGAGTGGGATTCCGGGGAGCTGTTTTTT.